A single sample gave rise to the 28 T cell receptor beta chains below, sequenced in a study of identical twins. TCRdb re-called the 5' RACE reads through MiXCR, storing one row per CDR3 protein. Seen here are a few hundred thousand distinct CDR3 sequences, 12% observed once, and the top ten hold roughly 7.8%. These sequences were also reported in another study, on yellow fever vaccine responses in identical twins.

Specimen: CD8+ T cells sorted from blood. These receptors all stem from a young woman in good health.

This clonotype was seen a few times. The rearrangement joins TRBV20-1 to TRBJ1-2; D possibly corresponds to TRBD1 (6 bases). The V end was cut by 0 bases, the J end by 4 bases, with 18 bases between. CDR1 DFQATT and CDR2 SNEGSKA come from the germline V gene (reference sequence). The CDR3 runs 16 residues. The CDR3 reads CSARDLGGGEVYGYTF. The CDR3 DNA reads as TGCAGTGCTAGAGATTTAGGGGGGGGCGAGGTCTATGGCTACACCTTC.

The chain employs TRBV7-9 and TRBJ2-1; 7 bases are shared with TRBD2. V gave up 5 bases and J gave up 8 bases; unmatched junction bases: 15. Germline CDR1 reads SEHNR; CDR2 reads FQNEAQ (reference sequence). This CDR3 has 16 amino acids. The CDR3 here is CASSPSGYAGRDEQFF. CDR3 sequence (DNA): TGTGCCAGCAGCCCGAGCGGGTATGCAGGGAGGGATGAGCAGTTCTTC.

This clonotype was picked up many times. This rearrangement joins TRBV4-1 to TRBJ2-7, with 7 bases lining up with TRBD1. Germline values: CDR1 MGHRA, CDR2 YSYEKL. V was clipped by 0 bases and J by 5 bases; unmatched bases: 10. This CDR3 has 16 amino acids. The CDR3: CASSQDPAGTDHEQYF. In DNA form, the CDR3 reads TGCGCCAGCAGCCAAGACCCCGCCGGGACAGACCACGAGCAGTACTTC.

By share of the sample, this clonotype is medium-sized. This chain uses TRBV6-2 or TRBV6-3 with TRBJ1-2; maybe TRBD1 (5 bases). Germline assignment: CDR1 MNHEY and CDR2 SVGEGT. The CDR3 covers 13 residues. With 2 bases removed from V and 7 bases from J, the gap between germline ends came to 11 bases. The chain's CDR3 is CASSYERGRGYTF. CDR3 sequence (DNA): TGTGCCAGCAGTTACGAAAGGGGTCGTGGCTACACCTTC.

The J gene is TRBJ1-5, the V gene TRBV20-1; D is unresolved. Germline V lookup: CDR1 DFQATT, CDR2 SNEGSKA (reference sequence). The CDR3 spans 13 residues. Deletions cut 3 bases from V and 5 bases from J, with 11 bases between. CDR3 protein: CSARVQTYQPQHF. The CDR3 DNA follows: TGCAGTGCTAGGGTACAGACTTATCAGCCCCAGCATTTT.

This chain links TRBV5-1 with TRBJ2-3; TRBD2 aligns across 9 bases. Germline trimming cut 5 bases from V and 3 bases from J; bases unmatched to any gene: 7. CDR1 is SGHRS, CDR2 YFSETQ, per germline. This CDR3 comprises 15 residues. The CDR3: CASSEWTSETDTQYF. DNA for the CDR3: TGCGCCAGCAGTGAGTGGACTAGCGAGACAGATACGCAGTATTTT.

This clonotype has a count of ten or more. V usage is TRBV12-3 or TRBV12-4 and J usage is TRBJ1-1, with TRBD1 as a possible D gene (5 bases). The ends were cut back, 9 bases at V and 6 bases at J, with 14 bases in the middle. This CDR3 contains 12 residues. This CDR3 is CASAGEGPEAFF. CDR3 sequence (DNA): TGTGCCAGTGCGGGGGAAGGACCTGAAGCTTTCTTT.

CDR3: CASSAGQGLLDTEAFF. The CDR3 nucleotides are TGCGCCAGCAGCGCCGGACAGGGTCTGTTAGATACTGAAGCTTTCTTT. V gene TRBV4-1 combines with J gene TRBJ1-1; 8 nucleotides line up with TRBD1. The CDR3 totals 16 residues. After removal of 5 bases from V and 5 bases from J, the junction contained 13 bases not matched to a gene. The germline gives CDR1 MGHRA, CDR2 YSYEKL.

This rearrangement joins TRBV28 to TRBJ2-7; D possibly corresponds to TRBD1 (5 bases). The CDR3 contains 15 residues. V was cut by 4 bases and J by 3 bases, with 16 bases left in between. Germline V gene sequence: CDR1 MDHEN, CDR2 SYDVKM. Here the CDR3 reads CASSSINRLNYEQYV. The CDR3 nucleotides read TGTGCCAGCAGTTCTATTAACAGGTTGAACTACGAGCAGTACGTC.

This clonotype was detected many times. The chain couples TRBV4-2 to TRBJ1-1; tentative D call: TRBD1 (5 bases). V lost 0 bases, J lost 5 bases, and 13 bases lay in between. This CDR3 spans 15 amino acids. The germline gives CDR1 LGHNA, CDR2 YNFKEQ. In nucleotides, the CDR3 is TGTGCCAGCAGCCAAGATTTAGGCGGGGGAACTGAAGCTTTCTTT. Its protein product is CASSQDLGGGTEAFF.

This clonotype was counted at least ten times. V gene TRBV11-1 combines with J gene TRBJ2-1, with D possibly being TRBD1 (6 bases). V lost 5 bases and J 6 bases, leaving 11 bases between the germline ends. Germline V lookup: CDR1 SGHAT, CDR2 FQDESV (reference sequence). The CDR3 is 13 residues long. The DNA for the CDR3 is TGTGCCAGCAGCCAGGGGCCTTTCAATGAGCAGTTCTTC. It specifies CASSQGPFNEQFF.

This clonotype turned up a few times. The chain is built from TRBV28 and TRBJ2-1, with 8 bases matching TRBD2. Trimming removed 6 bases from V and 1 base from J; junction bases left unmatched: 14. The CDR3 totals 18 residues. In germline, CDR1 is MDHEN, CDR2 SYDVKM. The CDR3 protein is CASSHYTSTSGSYNEQFF. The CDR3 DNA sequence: TGTGCCAGCAGCCACTATACAAGTACTAGCGGTTCCTACAATGAGCAGTTCTTC.

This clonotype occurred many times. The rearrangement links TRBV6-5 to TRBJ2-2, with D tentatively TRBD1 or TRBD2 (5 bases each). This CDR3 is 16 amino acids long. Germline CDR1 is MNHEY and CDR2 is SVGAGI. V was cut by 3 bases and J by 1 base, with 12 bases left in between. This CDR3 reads CASSYPGTVNTGELFF. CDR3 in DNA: TGTGCCAGCAGTTATCCCGGGACGGTGAACACCGGGGAGCTGTTTTTT.

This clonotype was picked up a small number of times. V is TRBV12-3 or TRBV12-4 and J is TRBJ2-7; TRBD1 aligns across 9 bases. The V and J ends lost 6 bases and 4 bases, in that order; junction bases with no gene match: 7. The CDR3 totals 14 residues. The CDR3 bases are TGTGCCAGCAGCGTCCGAGACAGGGGGTACGAGCAGTACTTC. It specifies CASSVRDRGYEQYF.

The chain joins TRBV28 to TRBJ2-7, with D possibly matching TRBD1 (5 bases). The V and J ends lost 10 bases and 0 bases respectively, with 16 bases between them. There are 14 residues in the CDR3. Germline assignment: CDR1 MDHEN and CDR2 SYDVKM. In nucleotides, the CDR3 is TGTGCCATCACACCGAGGCAGGGCTCCTACGAGCAGTACGTC. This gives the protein CAITPRQGSYEQYV.

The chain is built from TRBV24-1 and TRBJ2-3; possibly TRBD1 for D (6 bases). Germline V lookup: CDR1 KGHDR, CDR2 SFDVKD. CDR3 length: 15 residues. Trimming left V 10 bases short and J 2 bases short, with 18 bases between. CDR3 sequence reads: CATSFIGDNTDTQYF. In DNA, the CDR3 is TGTGCCACTTCCTTTATCGGGGACAACACAGATACGCAGTATTTT.

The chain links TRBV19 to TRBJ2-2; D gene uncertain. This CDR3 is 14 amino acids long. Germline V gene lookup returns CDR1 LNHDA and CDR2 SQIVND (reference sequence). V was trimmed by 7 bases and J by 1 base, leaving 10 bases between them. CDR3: CASTMIQNTGELFF. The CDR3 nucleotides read TGTGCCAGTACCATGATACAGAACACCGGGGAGCTGTTTTTT.

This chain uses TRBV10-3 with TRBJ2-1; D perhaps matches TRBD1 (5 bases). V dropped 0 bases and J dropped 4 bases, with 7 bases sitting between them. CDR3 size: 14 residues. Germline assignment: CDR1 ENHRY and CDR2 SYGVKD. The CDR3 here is CAISESGPYNEQFF. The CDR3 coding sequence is TGTGCCATCAGTGAGTCGGGGCCGTACAATGAGCAGTTCTTC.

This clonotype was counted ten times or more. This chain's CDR3 is CASSLGLGGKLFF. The CDR3 DNA is TGTGCCAGCAGTTTAGGGCTAGGGGGAAAACTGTTTTTT. This sequence joins TRBV27 and TRBJ1-4; D may be TRBD1 (6 bases). The CDR3 runs to 13 residues. V shed 2 bases and J shed 10 bases, with 11 bases lying between them. Germline V gene sequence: CDR1 MNHEY, CDR2 SMNVEV (reference sequence).

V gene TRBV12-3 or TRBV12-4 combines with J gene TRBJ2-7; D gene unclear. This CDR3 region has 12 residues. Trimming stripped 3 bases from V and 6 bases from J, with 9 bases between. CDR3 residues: CASSFRTGEQYF. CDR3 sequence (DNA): TGTGCCAGCAGTTTCCGTACGGGCGAGCAGTACTTC.

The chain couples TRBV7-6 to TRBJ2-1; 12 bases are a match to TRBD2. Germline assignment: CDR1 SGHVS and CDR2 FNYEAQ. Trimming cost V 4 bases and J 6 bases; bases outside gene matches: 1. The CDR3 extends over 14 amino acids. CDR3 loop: CASSSSGGVNEQFF. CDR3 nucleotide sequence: TGTGCCAGCAGCTCTAGCGGGGGGGTCAATGAGCAGTTCTTC. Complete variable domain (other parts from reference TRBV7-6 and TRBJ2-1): GAGVSQSPRYKVTKRGQDVALRCDPISGHVSLYWYRQALGQGPEFLTYFNYEAQQDKSGLPNDRFSAERPEGSISTLTIQRTEQRDSAMYRCASSSSGGVNEQFFGPGTRLTVL.

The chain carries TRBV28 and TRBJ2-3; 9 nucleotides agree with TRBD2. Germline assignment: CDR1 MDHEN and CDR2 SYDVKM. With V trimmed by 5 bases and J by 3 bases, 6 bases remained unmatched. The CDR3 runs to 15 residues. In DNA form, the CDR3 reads TGTGCCAGCAGTGAGAAAGCGGGAGGTACAGATACGCAGTATTTT. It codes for CASSEKAGGTDTQYF. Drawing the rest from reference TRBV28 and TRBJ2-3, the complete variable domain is DVKVTQSSRYLVKRTGEKVFLECVQDMDHENMFWYRQDPGLGLRLIYFSYDVKMKEKGDIPEGYSVSREKKERFSLILESASTNQTSMYLCASSEKAGGTDTQYFGPGTRLTVL.

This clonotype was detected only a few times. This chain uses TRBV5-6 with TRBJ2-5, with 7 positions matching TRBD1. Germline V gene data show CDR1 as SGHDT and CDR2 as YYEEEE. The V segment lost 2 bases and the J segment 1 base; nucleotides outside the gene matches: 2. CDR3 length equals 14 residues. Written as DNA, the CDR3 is TGTGCCAGCAGCTTCGGGACAGTCCAAGAGACCCAGTACTTC. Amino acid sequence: CASSFGTVQETQYF. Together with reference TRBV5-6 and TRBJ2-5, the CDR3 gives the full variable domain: DAGVTQSPTHLIKTRGQQVTLRCSPKSGHDTVSWYQQALGQGPQFIFQYYEEEERQRGNFPDRFSGHQFPNYSSELNVNALLLGDSALYLCASSFGTVQETQYFGPGTRLLVL.

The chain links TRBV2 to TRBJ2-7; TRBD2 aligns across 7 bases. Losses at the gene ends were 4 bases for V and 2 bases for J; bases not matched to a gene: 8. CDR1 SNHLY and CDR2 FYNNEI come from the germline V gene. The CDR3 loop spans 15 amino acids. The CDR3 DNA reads TGTGCCAGCAGTGGAGAGAAGCTAGCGGCCTACGAGCAGTACTTC. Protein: CASSGEKLAAYEQYF.

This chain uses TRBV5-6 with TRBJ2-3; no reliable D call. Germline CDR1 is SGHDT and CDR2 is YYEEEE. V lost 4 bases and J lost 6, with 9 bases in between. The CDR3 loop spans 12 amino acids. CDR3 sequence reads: CASSHGSDTQYF. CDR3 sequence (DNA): TGTGCCAGCAGCCACGGGTCTGATACGCAGTATTTT.

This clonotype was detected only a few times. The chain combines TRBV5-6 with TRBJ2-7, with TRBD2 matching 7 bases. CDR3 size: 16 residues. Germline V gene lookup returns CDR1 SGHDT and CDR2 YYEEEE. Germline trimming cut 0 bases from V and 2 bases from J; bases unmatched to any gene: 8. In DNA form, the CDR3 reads TGTGCCAGCAGCTTGGCCGGGGAGGGAGGGACCTACGAGCAGTACGTC. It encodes CASSLAGEGGTYEQYV.

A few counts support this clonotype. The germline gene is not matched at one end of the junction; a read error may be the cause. CDR3 amino acids: CACSQDSLSDGTDTQYF. CDR3 DNA sequence: TGTGCCTGCAGCCAAGATAGTCTTTCCGACGGCACAGATACGCAGTATTTT. This chain uses TRBV3-1 with TRBJ2-3, with unresolved D. Germline loops: CDR1 LGHDT, CDR2 YNNKEL (reference sequence). The CDR3 is made up of 17 amino acids.

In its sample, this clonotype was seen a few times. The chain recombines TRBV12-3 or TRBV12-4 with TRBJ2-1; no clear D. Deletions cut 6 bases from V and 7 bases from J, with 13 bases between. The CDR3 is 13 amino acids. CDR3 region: CASSPSLGNEQFF. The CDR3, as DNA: TGTGCCAGCAGCCCAAGCCTGGGGAATGAGCAGTTCTTC.